This is a list of T cell receptor beta chains from one sample in a study of T cell responses to AZD1222 COVID-19 vaccine. Assay used: immunoSEQ multiplex PCR; TCRdb lists only in-frame clones, some missing. The table shows some 150,000 clones, with 85% to 95% occurring only once. This specimen was peripheral blood, taken on day 0 of AZD1222 vaccination. These receptors were taken from an adult in good health. CDR3s include the opening cysteine and the closing phenylalanine or tryptophan. Fields, in order: J gene, V gene, D gene, CDR3 length, clone size, CDR3 protein, CDR3 DNA. A D gene is named only where the DNA matches it firmly. Some rows have no size entry. The others give once, few or many, or a class for an expanded clone.

>TRBJ2-3|TRBV12-2|-|19|-
CASRAELAGGPAVTDTQYF
TGTGCAAGTCGCGCGGAACTAGCGGGGGGGCCAGCGGTGACAGATACGCAGTATTTT
>TRBJ1-5|TRBV10-3|TRBD1|23|-
CAISQDRGRPGQTAPPRNQPQHF
TGTGCCATCAGCCAGGATAGGGGGCGTCCCGGACAGACTGCCCCGCCGAGGAATCAGCCCCAGCATTTT
>TRBJ2-1|TRBV30|TRBD1|15|-
CACPGRDRGINEQFF
TGTGCCTGCCCGGGGCGGGACAGGGGAATCAATGAGCAGTTCTTC
>TRBJ1-2|TRBV6-5|-|15|-
CASGETGGSNYGYTF
TGTGCCAGCGGAGAAACAGGTGGCTCTAACTATGGCTACACCTTC
>TRBJ2-7|TRBV4-3|TRBD1|14|-
CASSLGQETYEQYF
TGCGCCAGCAGCCTGGGACAGGAGACCTACGAGCAGTACTTC
>TRBJ2-7|TRBV6-2/TRBV6-3|TRBD2|16|-
CASSYYRDYRDYEQYF
TGTGCCAGCAGTTACTACCGGGACTACCGAGACTACGAGCAGTACTTC
>TRBJ1-1|TRBV6-2/TRBV6-3|-|15|-
CASSWALTANTEAFF
TGTGCCAGCAGTTGGGCGTTGACAGCGAACACTGAAGCTTTCTTT
>TRBJ2-5|TRBV6-5|-|16|once
CASSYVGRSTKETQYF
TGTGCCAGCAGTTACGTGGGCAGGTCCACCAAAGAGACCCAGTACTTC
>TRBJ2-1|TRBV4-1|TRBD2|14|few
CASSQEPEAGGQFF
TGCGCCAGCAGCCAAGAGCCCGAGGCGGGAGGGCAGTTCTTC
>TRBJ2-3|TRBV28|TRBD2|14|-
CASSVAGRTDTQYF
TGTGCCAGCAGTGTAGCGGGAAGAACAGATACGCAGTATTTT
>TRBJ2-3|TRBV13|TRBD2|18|-
CASSLELQRGGNTDTQYF
TGTGCCAGCAGCTTAGAGCTACAGCGGGGGGGAAACACAGATACGCAGTATTTT
>TRBJ2-1|TRBV5-1|-|10|-
CASRENEQFF
TGCGCCAGCAGGGAGAATGAGCAGTTCTTC
>TRBJ2-7|TRBV29-1|TRBD2|14|-
CSVVRTSSSYEQYF
TGCAGCGTTGTAAGGACTAGCTCCTCCTACGAGCAGTACTTC
>TRBJ1-2|TRBV7-2|-|14|-
CASSLDRVGYGYTF
TGTGCCAGCAGCTTAGATAGGGTAGGGTATGGCTACACCTTC
>TRBJ2-2|TRBV2|-|13|-
CASSEAGVGELFF
TGTGCCAGCAGTGAAGCGGGGGTCGGGGAGCTGTTTTTT
>TRBJ2-7|TRBV28|-|14|-
CASSLSWDTYEQYF
TGTGCCAGCAGTTTAAGCTGGGATACCTACGAGCAGTACTTC
>TRBJ1-1|TRBV5-4|-|12|-
CASSLRGTEAFF
TGTGCCAGCAGCCTCCGGGGCACTGAAGCTTTCTTT
>TRBJ2-2|TRBV9|TRBD2|16|-
CASSAIAGPNTGELFF
TGTGCCAGCAGCGCCATAGCGGGGCCGAACACCGGGGAGCTGTTTTTT
>TRBJ1-1|TRBV5-4|-|15|-
CASSSQTGINTEAFF
TGTGCCAGCAGCTCCCAAACAGGAATAAACACTGAAGCTTTCTTT
>TRBJ2-1|TRBV6-1|TRBD1|15|-
CASSEAGQLHNEQFF
TGTGCCAGCAGTGAAGCGGGACAGTTACACAATGAGCAGTTCTTC